What follows describes a single TCR beta chain. Its antigen is as yet unknown. Germline-derived CDR1 and CDR2 are MNHEY and SVGEGT. The CDR3 has 15 amino acids. V was cut by 2 bases and J by 2 bases, with 11 bases left in between. The entry originates in a study of CD4 T cells in relation to SARS-CoV-2 and coronaviruses. Study overall: Crossreactive spike epitopes shared across donors were mapped to their HLA restriction.

This table comes from immunoSEQ multiplex PCR, and its TCRdb copy is limited to in-frame clones, with some not included. The sample records roughly 38,000 clones, about 80% being singletons. This chain links TRBV6-2 or TRBV6-3 with TRBJ2-3, with D possibly matching TRBD2 (6 bases). Sequencing was performed on naive CD4+ T cells from PBMCs, cultured in vitro. The subset denotes: naive CD4+ T cells isolated by negative enrichment. This sequence originates from an adult with COVID-19. CDR3 protein: CASSYAEGNTDTQYF. In DNA, the CDR3 is TGTGCCAGCAGTTACGCGGAGGGGAACACAGATACGCAGTATTTT.